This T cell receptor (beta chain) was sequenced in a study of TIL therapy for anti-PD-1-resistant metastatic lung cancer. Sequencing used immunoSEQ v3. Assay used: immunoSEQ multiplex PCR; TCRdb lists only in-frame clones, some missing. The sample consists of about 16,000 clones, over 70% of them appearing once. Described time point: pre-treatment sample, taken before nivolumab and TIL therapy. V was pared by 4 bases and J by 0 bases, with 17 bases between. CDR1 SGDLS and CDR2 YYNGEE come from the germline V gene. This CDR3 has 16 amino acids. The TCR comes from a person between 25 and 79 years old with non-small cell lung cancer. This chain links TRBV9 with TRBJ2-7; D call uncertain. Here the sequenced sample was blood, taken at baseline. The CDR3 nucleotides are TGTGCCAGCAGCCCCTCAGAGCTGCCCTACTCCTACGAGCAGTACTTC. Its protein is CASSPSELPYSYEQYF.